Detailed here is one TCR beta chain. Its specificity is unknown. A second 7 to 11 cycle PCR used barcoded and J-beta primers. TCRdb re-analysed the 5' RACE reads in MiXCR, keeping a single row per CDR3 protein. The sample has 650,000 to 950,000 distinct CDR3 sequences, about 42% seen once. Germline-derived CDR1 and CDR2 are SGHAT and FQNNGV. Unmatched junction bases numbered 10, after V lost 1 base and J lost 4 bases. This CDR3 contains 17 residues. These data are taken from a study of blood T cells in healthy people across ages. Broader study findings: Because donor CMV status was unknown, expanded clonotype changes were possibly confounded. Long-lived donors had more naive CD4+ cells and higher diversity than aged donors.

The V gene is TRBV11-2, the J gene TRBJ2-7, with TRBD2 identical over 10 bases. This sequence originates from a man aged 60-69 years in good health. The sequencing input was blood. This CDR3 reads CASSLVGGSGGKYEQYF. The CDR3 DNA reads as TGTGCCAGCAGCTTAGTAGGAGGTAGCGGGGGGAAGTACGAGCAGTACTTC.